This TCR beta chain was documented in a study of beta chain features in type 1 diabetes. The investigators reverse transcribed all of the isolated RNA, so they sequenced expressed TCRB transcripts. The assay was immunoSEQ multiplex PCR, and TCRdb's table has in-frame clones only and misses some. The sample holds over 150,000 clones; 7% to 9% are singletons and the top ten take 0.5%. General study points: The study notes PCR might favor shorter templates equally in patients and controls. For Type 1 diabetes patients, all four CD4+ subsets carried TCRB CDR3s that were moderately but significantly shorter.

As concerns this clone: What it recognizes is unknown.

In germline, CDR1 is SGHKS, CDR2 YYEKEE (reference sequence). V lost 0 bases to trimming and J lost 0 bases, with 9 bases between them. The CDR3 spans 15 residues. The single heparinised draw taken from each donor contained about 120 mL of blood on average. Sort purity for all populations was recorded as exceeding 98%. What was sequenced was central memory CD4+ T cells from blood. The chain has TRBV5-5 and TRBJ1-1; D not resolved. The TCR originated in a man between 18 and 29 years old with type 1 diabetes. CDR3 nucleotides: TGTGCCAGCAGCTTGGGGCGCAGGTTGAACACTGAAGCTTTCTTT. Protein product: CASSLGRRLNTEAFF.